A selection of T cell receptor beta chains follows, all from one sample in a study of cytomegalovirus exposure and HLA in healthy donors. Repertoires were generated with immunoSEQ multiplex PCR, while TCRdb's copy carries only in-frame clones and drops some. The sample has about 180,000 clones; 75% to 85% are singletons. Sequences were obtained from PBMCs. The source is a woman aged 25 to 45 in good health and CMV-seropositive. CDR3s include the opening cysteine and the closing phenylalanine or tryptophan. The order of the fields is D gene, J gene, clone size, V gene, CDR3 protein, CDR3 DNA. The D gene is left open where the match is weak. Rows give clone size only sometimes, using once, few, many, or a class for an expanded clone.

D: .
J: TRBJ2-5
size: .
V: TRBV19
CDR3: CASSSDSFQETQYF
DNA: TGTGCCAGTTCCTCGGACAGCTTCCAAGAGACCCAGTACTTC

D: TRBD1
J: TRBJ1-5
size: .
V: TRBV7-6
CDR3: CASSPNRDRRTPQHF
DNA: TGTGCCAGCAGCCCAAACCGGGACAGAAGGACGCCCCAGCATTTT

D: .
J: TRBJ1-2
size: few
V: TRBV18
CDR3: CASSPVPTGRGDGYTF
DNA: TGTGCCAGCTCACCAGTTCCCACGGGGAGGGGTGATGGCTACACCTTC

D: TRBD2
J: TRBJ2-2
size: .
V: TRBV30
CDR3: CAWGDGGTGELFF
DNA: TGTGCCTGGGGGGACGGGGGGACCGGGGAGCTGTTTTTT

D: TRBD1
J: TRBJ1-4
size: .
V: TRBV11-2
CDR3: CASSVTGTGREKLFF
DNA: TGTGCCAGCAGCGTGACAGGGACGGGCAGGGAAAAACTGTTTTTT

D: .
J: TRBJ1-1
size: .
V: TRBV5-6
CDR3: CASSLQGGTEAFF
DNA: TGTGCCAGCAGCTTGCAGGGTGGCACTGAAGCTTTCTTT

D: TRBD1
J: TRBJ2-1
size: .
V: TRBV9
CDR3: CASSVDERRGLRYNEQFF
DNA: TGTGCCAGCAGCGTCGATGAGCGAAGGGGGCTTCGCTACAATGAGCAGTTCTTC

D: TRBD1
J: TRBJ2-2
size: .
V: TRBV15
CDR3: CATSRDRGHPGELFF
DNA: TGTGCCACCAGCAGGGACAGGGGGCATCCCGGGGAGCTGTTTTTT

D: .
J: TRBJ1-2
size: few
V: TRBV18
CDR3: CASSPGRDTEGYTF
DNA: TGTGCCAGCTCACCGGGCAGGGATACGGAAGGCTACACCTTC

D: TRBD1
J: TRBJ1-2
size: .
V: TRBV28
CDR3: CASSNGQGGDCTF
DNA: TGTGCCAGCAGTAACGGACAGGGAGGAGATTGCACCTTC

D: TRBD1
J: TRBJ2-4
size: .
V: TRBV9
CDR3: CASSFTDRGNIQYF
DNA: TGTGCCAGCAGCTTTACCGACAGGGGCAACATTCAGTACTTC

D: TRBD2
J: TRBJ2-5
size: few
V: TRBV6-5
CDR3: CASSYSTGGQETQYF
DNA: TGTGCCAGCAGTTACTCGACGGGGGGACAAGAGACCCAGTACTTC

D: .
J: TRBJ1-2
size: .
V: TRBV7-9
CDR3: CSSSDGPRDGYTF
DNA: TGTTCCAGCAGCGATGGTCCACGGGATGGCTACACCTTC

D: TRBD2
J: TRBJ2-2
size: .
V: TRBV5-6
CDR3: CASSLYQRGALGGELFF
DNA: TGTGCCAGCAGCTTGTATCAGCGGGGGGCTCTGGGCGGGGAGCTGTTTTTT

D: .
J: TRBJ1-5
size: .
V: TRBV7-3
CDR3: CASSLTTDQPQHF
DNA: TGTGCCAGCAGCTTAACGACAGATCAGCCCCAGCATTTT

D: TRBD1
J: TRBJ1-2
size: .
V: TRBV18
CDR3: CASSFDRGSNYGYTF
DNA: TGTGCCAGCTCATTCGACAGGGGATCCAACTATGGCTACACCTTC

D: TRBD1
J: TRBJ1-1
size: few
V: TRBV2
CDR3: CASRSGTGDFTEAFF
DNA: TGTGCCAGCAGGTCAGGGACAGGGGATTTCACTGAAGCTTTCTTT

D: .
J: TRBJ1-4
size: few
V: TRBV5-4
CDR3: CASSLVGAGKAEKLFF
DNA: TGTGCCAGCAGCTTGGTGGGGGCAGGGAAAGCTGAAAAACTGTTTTTT

D: .
J: TRBJ1-1
size: few
V: TRBV28
CDR3: CASSLFDFNTEAFF
DNA: TGTGCCAGCAGTTTATTCGACTTTAACACTGAAGCTTTCTTT

D: .
J: TRBJ1-6
size: once
V: TRBV4-3
CDR3: CASSQGDPTGVGNSPLHF
DNA: TGCGCCAGCAGCCAAGGGGATCCCACGGGGGTGGGTAATTCACCCCTCCACTTT

D: .
J: TRBJ2-3
size: .
V: TRBV2
CDR3: CASSPSGYTQYF
DNA: TGTGCCAGCAGCCCCAGCGGGTATACGCAGTATTTT

D: TRBD2
J: TRBJ2-5
size: .
V: TRBV11-2
CDR3: CASSQGTGGLADQETQYF
DNA: TGTGCCAGCAGCCAAGGGACAGGCGGACTAGCGGACCAAGAGACCCAGTACTTC

D: TRBD1
J: TRBJ2-7
size: .
V: TRBV6-6
CDR3: CASSLTGVYEQYF
DNA: TGTGCCAGCAGTCTTACAGGGGTCTACGAGCAGTACTTC

D: .
J: TRBJ1-2
size: .
V: TRBV6-1
CDR3: CASSDRGYGYTF
DNA: TGTGCCAGCAGTGACAGGGGTTATGGCTACACCTTC

D: .
J: TRBJ2-3
size: .
V: TRBV14
CDR3: CASSLRSYTTSSTDTQYF
DNA: TGTGCCAGCAGCCTTCGATCCTACACGACTTCTAGCACAGATACGCAGTATTTT

D: .
J: TRBJ1-2
size: few
V: TRBV7-8
CDR3: CASSLGAGYTF
DNA: TGTGCCAGCAGCTTAGGGGCTGGCTACACCTTC

D: .
J: TRBJ1-1
size: few
V: TRBV27
CDR3: CASSFKFRVLDTEAFF
DNA: TGTGCCAGCAGTTTCAAATTCAGGGTCCTGGACACTGAAGCTTTCTTT

D: .
J: TRBJ2-5
size: .
V: TRBV5-6
CDR3: CASPLAQGPRETQYF
DNA: TGTGCCAGTCCCCTTGCCCAGGGGCCGAGGGAGACCCAGTACTTC

D: .
J: TRBJ2-5
size: few
V: TRBV7-4
CDR3: CASSLPQEGRAGWYQETQYF
DNA: TGTGCCAGCAGCTTACCACAAGAAGGGCGGGCGGGGTGGTACCAAGAGACCCAGTACTTC

D: TRBD1
J: TRBJ2-7
size: few
V: TRBV19
CDR3: CASSPRTGRSEEQYF
DNA: TGTGCCAGTAGTCCCCGGACAGGGAGGTCTGAGGAGCAGTACTTC

D: .
J: TRBJ1-5
size: .
V: TRBV4-1
CDR3: CASSQDRGDSNQPQHF
DNA: TGCGCCAGCAGCCAAGATCGGGGGGATAGCAATCAGCCCCAGCATTTT

D: TRBD1
J: TRBJ1-3
size: .
V: TRBV5-1
CDR3: CASSLQGGSGNTIYF
DNA: TGCGCCAGCAGCTTGCAGGGGGGCTCTGGAAACACCATATATTTT

D: .
J: TRBJ2-3
size: .
V: TRBV28
CDR3: CASSLWGARTDTQYF
DNA: TGTGCCAGCAGTTTATGGGGGGCCCGCACAGATACGCAGTATTTT

D: .
J: TRBJ2-7
size: .
V: TRBV2
CDR3: CASRKTGYGSEQYF
DNA: TGTGCCAGCAGAAAGACAGGATATGGTTCCGAGCAGTACTTC

D: .
J: TRBJ2-2
size: .
V: TRBV5-4
CDR3: CASSLVSGTGELFF
DNA: TGTGCCAGCAGCTTGGTTTCAGGGACCGGGGAGCTGTTTTTT

D: .
J: TRBJ2-5
size: once
V: TRBV4-1
CDR3: CASSQAVILGALMETQYF
DNA: TGCGCCAGCAGCCAAGCGGTGATTTTGGGAGCCCTGATGGAGACCCAGTACTTC

D: TRBD1
J: TRBJ2-2
size: .
V: TRBV7-2
CDR3: CASSPTGGASGELFF
DNA: TGTGCCAGCAGCCCGACAGGGGGCGCTTCCGGGGAGCTGTTTTTT

D: TRBD1
J: TRBJ1-2
size: few
V: TRBV10-2
CDR3: CASSELTGRGYTF
DNA: TGCGCCAGCAGTGAGCTGACAGGGAGGGGCTACACCTTC

D: .
J: TRBJ1-6
size: .
V: TRBV6-5
CDR3: CASKGGLSPLHF
DNA: TGTGCCAGCAAGGGGGGGCTGTCACCCCTCCACTTT

D: TRBD1
J: TRBJ1-4
size: .
V: TRBV5-1
CDR3: CASSLGTGRTGEKLFF
DNA: TGCGCCAGCAGCTTGGGGACAGGCCGGACGGGGGAAAAACTGTTTTTT

D: TRBD1
J: TRBJ1-6
size: .
V: TRBV6-6
CDR3: CASSYTGDGVSPLHF
DNA: TGTGCCAGCAGCTACACAGGGGACGGTGTTTCACCCCTCCACTTT

D: TRBD1
J: TRBJ1-6
size: .
V: TRBV11-3
CDR3: CASSLTPTDRPYNSPLHF
DNA: TGTGCCAGCAGCCTCACCCCTACGGACAGGCCCTATAATTCACCCCTCCACTTT

D: .
J: TRBJ1-5
size: .
V: TRBV4-3
CDR3: CASSQEGGRPQHF
DNA: TGCGCCAGCAGCCAAGAGGGAGGGAGGCCCCAGCATTTT

D: TRBD1
J: TRBJ2-7
size: .
V: TRBV4-1
CDR3: CASSRDRTYEQYF
DNA: TGCGCCAGCAGCCGGGACAGGACCTACGAGCAGTACTTC